What follows are 22 T cell receptor beta chains derived from one specimen sequenced in a study of cytomegalovirus exposure and HLA in healthy donors. Assay: immunoSEQ multiplex PCR; the TCRdb copy retains only in-frame clones and omits some. Of roughly 260,000 clones listed, around 87% were seen once; the top ten hold under 0.4%. Specimen: PBMCs. These receptor sequences come from a woman between 18 and 29 years old in good health and CMV-seronegative.

This clone has more than one count but fewer than ten. The CDR3 is CASSWDSANTEAFF. CDR3 nucleotide sequence: TGCGCCAGCAGCTGGGACAGCGCGAACACTGAAGCTTTCTTT. This chain connects TRBV10-2 to TRBJ1-1; 7 bases are a match to TRBD1. The CDR3 consists of 14 residues. With 6 bases clipped from V and 1 base from J, the junction kept 5 bases outside the gene matches. The germline gives CDR1 WSHSY, CDR2 SAAADI.

The chain joins TRBV27 to TRBJ1-3; D is possibly TRBD1 (6 bases). The CDR3 contains 18 residues. V lost 7 bases, J lost 0 bases, and 22 bases lay in between. Germline V CDR1 and CDR2: MNHEY, SMNVEV (reference sequence). This CDR3 is CASTGHLLTGCSGNTIYF. CDR3 in DNA: TGTGCCAGCACCGGTCACCTTCTGACAGGATGCTCTGGAAACACCATATATTTT.

V usage is TRBV7-3 and J usage is TRBJ1-6; D not certain. CDR1 SGHTA and CDR2 FQGTGA come from the germline V gene. Trimming stripped 4 bases from V and 8 bases from J, with 9 bases between. This CDR3 region has 13 residues. This CDR3 is CASSSSGDSPLHF. In DNA, the CDR3 is TGTGCCAGCAGCTCCTCCGGGGATTCACCCCTCCACTTT.

The V call is TRBV19, the J call TRBJ2-1, with TRBD1 matching over 9 bases. Unmatched junction bases numbered 5, after V lost 5 bases and J lost 9 bases. Per germline, CDR1 LNHDA and CDR2 SQIVND (reference sequence). The CDR3 is 13 residues long. This CDR3 is CASSGQGRFEQFF. The CDR3 coding sequence is TGTGCCAGTAGTGGACAGGGGAGGTTTGAGCAGTTCTTC.

The rearrangement joins TRBV7-8 to TRBJ1-4; 11 nucleotides match TRBD1. The CDR3 has 17 residues. Germline V gives CDR1 SGHVS, CDR2 FQNEAQ. The V segment lost 1 base and the J segment 8 bases; nucleotides outside the gene matches: 9. In nucleotides, the CDR3 is TGTGCCAGCAGCTTAGGGACAGGGGGCCCTCGTCAGGAAAAACTGTTTTTT. This gives the protein CASSLGTGGPRQEKLFF. Full variable domain (missing parts from reference TRBV7-8 and TRBJ1-4): GAGVSQSPRYKVAKRGQDVALRCDPISGHVSLFWYQQALGQGPEFLTYFQNEAQLDKSGLPSDRFFAERPEGSVSTLKIQRTQQEDSAVYLCASSLGTGGPRQEKLFFGSGTQLSVL.

The V and J genes are TRBV7-9 and TRBJ1-2; D possibly corresponds to TRBD1 (6 bases). Germline lookup yields CDR1 SEHNR and CDR2 FQNEAQ (reference sequence). The length of the CDR3 is 16 residues. V dropped 0 bases and J dropped 3 bases, with 14 bases sitting between them. This chain's CDR3 is CASSLANRDQHYGYTF. The CDR3 bases are TGTGCCAGCAGCTTAGCTAACAGGGATCAGCACTATGGCTACACCTTC.

The chain employs TRBV9 and TRBJ2-5; D possibly corresponds to TRBD1 (7 bases). This CDR3 has 14 residues. From germline, CDR1 is SGDLS and CDR2 YYNGEE. Trimming shortened V by 4 bases and J by 4 bases, and 14 bases separated the two germline ends. CDR3 coding DNA: TGTGCCAGCAGCACCGGACAGGAGGGAGAGACCCAGTACTTC. Translation gives CASSTGQEGETQYF.

The V call is TRBV6-1, the J call TRBJ1-2, with a tentative D call TRBD1 (5 bases). The germline V gene has CDR1 MNHNS and CDR2 SASEGT. The ends were cut back, 6 bases at V and 2 bases at J, with 13 bases in the middle. This CDR3 comprises 14 residues. CDR3 nucleotide sequence: TGTGCCAGCAGGGAGAAGGGGCGAAACTATGGCTACACCTTC. Translation: CASREKGRNYGYTF.

A single count supports this clone. The chain employs TRBV7-3 and TRBJ2-2, with TRBD1 identical over 7 bases. CDR3 length: 16 residues. Germline V gene sequence: CDR1 SGHTA, CDR2 FQGTGA. Trimming cost V 4 bases and J 5 bases; bases outside gene matches: 10. The CDR3 DNA follows: TGTGCCAGCAGCTCAGGACCGGGACAGCCTACCGGGGAGCTGTTTTTT. Protein: CASSSGPGQPTGELFF.

The chain recombines TRBV7-3 with TRBJ2-1, with 7 bases matching TRBD2. This CDR3 has 15 residues. Germline V lookup: CDR1 SGHTA, CDR2 FQGTGA. V gave up 5 bases and J gave up 10 bases; unmatched junction bases: 14. The CDR3 here is CASSPSGTTPMEQFF. The CDR3 DNA follows: TGTGCCAGCAGCCCTTCCGGGACTACCCCGATGGAGCAGTTCTTC.

The gene calls are TRBV7-2 and TRBJ1-3, with D unresolved. This CDR3 comprises 15 residues. Between the trimmed V and J ends, which lost 0 bases and 4 bases, there was a span of 10 bases. Germline lookup yields CDR1 SGHTA and CDR2 FQGNSA. The CDR3 sequence is CASSLARLRGNTIYF. CDR3 nucleotides: TGTGCCAGCAGCTTAGCGAGGCTTAGGGGAAACACCATATATTTT. Variable domain in full (rest from reference TRBV7-2 and TRBJ1-3): GAGVSQSPSNKVTEKGKDVELRCDPISGHTALYWYRQSLGQGLEFLIYFQGNSAPDKSGLPSDRFSAERTGGSVSTLTIQRTQQEDSAVYLCASSLARLRGNTIYFGEGSWLTVV.

The chain has TRBV10-2 and TRBJ1-1; TRBD1 agrees at 7 bases. The germline gives CDR1 WSHSY, CDR2 SAAADI. The V gene end was trimmed by 10 bases and the J gene end by 3 bases; junction bases not matched to a gene: 20. This CDR3 is 17 amino acids long. The CDR3 nucleotides are TGCGCCACCACCTTTCTAAAGAAAGGGGGCATGGACACTGAAGCTTTCTTT. Translating gives CATTFLKKGGMDTEAFF.

This clone has only one observation. The chain joins TRBV10-3 to TRBJ1-1, with D uncertain. Per germline, CDR1 ENHRY and CDR2 SYGVKD. Deletions cut 0 bases from V and 1 base from J, with 9 bases between. The CDR3 loop spans 15 amino acids. CDR3 coding DNA: TGTGCCATCAGTGAGTCGCGGCAGCCGAACACTGAAGCTTTCTTT. It yields the protein CAISESRQPNTEAFF.

This sequence joins TRBV28 and TRBJ2-3; maybe TRBD1 (5 bases). The CDR3 is made up of 16 amino acids. Germline V lookup: CDR1 MDHEN, CDR2 SYDVKM. The V end was cut by 1 base, the J end by 0 bases, with 11 bases between. For the CDR3, the DNA is TGTGCCAGCAGTTTATTCAGGGTAGAAAGCACAGATACGCAGTATTTT. Encoded protein: CASSLFRVESTDTQYF.

The chain combines TRBV4-2 with TRBJ1-6; D perhaps matches TRBD1 (6 bases). Germline-derived CDR1 and CDR2 are LGHNA and YNFKEQ. The CDR3 is made up of 15 amino acids. The V end was cut by 0 bases, the J end by 9 bases, with 12 bases between. The CDR3 here is CASSQDLQGGSPLHF. In nucleotides, the CDR3 is TGTGCCAGCAGCCAAGACCTACAGGGTGGTTCACCCCTCCACTTT.

The chain is built from TRBV11-2 and TRBJ1-5; no firm D call. The V end lost 3 bases, the J end lost 0 bases, and 6 bases lay between the germline ends. Germline CDR1 is SGHAT and CDR2 is FQNNGV. CDR3 length equals 14 residues. The CDR3 bases are TGTGCCAGCAGCTTGCGGGATAGCAATCAGCCCCAGCATTTT. It translates to CASSLRDSNQPQHF.

This chain connects TRBV28 to TRBJ1-4, with D uncertain. The CDR3 loop spans 15 amino acids. V lost 2 bases and J lost 6, with 13 bases in between. Looked up from germline, CDR1 is MDHEN and CDR2 is SYDVKM. Written as DNA, the CDR3 is TGTGCCAGCAGTTTACCCCGTTCAGGTGATGAAAAACTGTTTTTT. As protein: CASSLPRSGDEKLFF.

The rearrangement links TRBV30 to TRBJ2-5, with 11 bases lining up with TRBD2. Germline CDR1 GTSNPN, CDR2 SVGIG (reference sequence). The CDR3 has 15 amino acids. Germline trimming cut 4 bases from V and 2 bases from J; bases unmatched to any gene: 6. In DNA, the CDR3 is TGTGCCTGGAACCTACTAGCGGGGGTTCAAGAGACCCAGTACTTC. This codes for CAWNLLAGVQETQYF.

The J gene is TRBJ2-7, the V gene TRBV9; 8 bases line up with TRBD1. CDR3 length: 13 residues. CDR1 is SGDLS and CDR2 is YYNGEE in the germline V gene. V was clipped by 4 bases and J by 6 bases; unmatched bases: 6. CDR3 nucleotides: TGTGCCAGCAGCCCGAGGACAGGGAGCGAGCAGTACTTC. The encoded protein is CASSPRTGSEQYF.

This sequence joins TRBV2 and TRBJ2-7; possible D gene TRBD2, 6 bases. The CDR3 is made up of 13 amino acids. Germline CDR1 SNHLY, CDR2 FYNNEI. With 8 bases removed from V and 2 bases from J, the gap between germline ends came to 13 bases. This CDR3 reads CASGGISTYEQYV. DNA of the CDR3: TGTGCCAGCGGCGGGATTAGCACCTACGAGCAGTACGTC.

In nucleotides, the CDR3 is TGTGCCAGCAGCTTAAGGGGACAGGGGAATAGCAATCAGCCCCAGCATTTT. Translated: CASSLRGQGNSNQPQHF. The chain links TRBV7-9 to TRBJ1-5, with 10 bases identical to TRBD1. J was trimmed by 0 bases and V by 2 bases; bases with no gene match: 4. Per the germline V gene, CDR1 is SEHNR and CDR2 is FQNEAQ (reference sequence). The CDR3 sequence is 17 residues long.

The chain joins TRBV10-1 to TRBJ1-1; tentatively, D is TRBD1 (6 bases). CDR3 length: 15 residues. The V and J ends lost 0 bases and 1 base respectively, with 9 bases between them. Germline V CDR1 and CDR2: WNHNN, SYGVQD (reference sequence). The CDR3 nucleotides are TGCGCCAGCAGTGAGTCCCAGGGGACGAACACTGAAGCTTTCTTT. Protein product: CASSESQGTNTEAFF.